This TCR beta chain derives from a study of T-cell reconstitution after alpha-beta-depleted transplantation in children (dated by TCRdb to 2016 to 2017). Background on the whole study: Using TCR repertoire profiling, the study followed T-cell immune reconstitution in a quantitative way in children after TCRalphabeta/CD19-depleted allogeneic hematopoietic cell transplantation.

Reading from cysteine to phenylalanine, the CDR3 counts 17 amino acids. The read is trimmed to its CDR3 DNA, 51 bases read in frame from base 1. V is reduced by 0 bases and J by 1 base, leaving a spacing of 13 bases between them. Based on the germline V gene, the CDR1 and CDR2 sequences are SGHRS and YFSETQ. Libraries were prepared through PCR. The run used an Illumina HiSeq 2500. TCR libraries were prepared with molecular barcoding, using unique molecular identifiers to normalize TCRbeta repertoire quantification. TCRdb's own reprocessing of the public reads used fastp at Q25 and MiXCR and kept productive beta chains. Each record represents a unique CDR3 protein, reported with the most common genes and DNA among its rows. This sample has some 490,000 distinct CDR3 sequences in its table, and around 13% of those were observed once. The top ten constitute about 5% of the sample. As regards this clonotype: Its antigen is currently not known. Base qualities are not provided; no much larger clone lies one nucleotide away.

The TCR was taken from a human donor who donated a stem cell graft to a child with combined immunodeficiency. The chain links TRBV5-1 with TRBJ2-2; the D gene is perhaps TRBD2, on 6 matching bases. The material was PBMCs from the stem cell graft donor, obtained from the stem cell graft. The bases read TGCGCCAGCAGCTTGGTACGGGGGACGGGGAACACCGGGGAGCTGTTTTTT. Its translation reads: CASSLVRGTGNTGELFF.